This is a list of T cell receptor beta chains from one sample in a study of T cell responses to AZD1222 COVID-19 vaccine. Only in-frame clones appear in the TCRdb table, and some are missing; sequencing was by immunoSEQ multiplex PCR. The sample includes 110,000 to 150,000 clones, around 90% of them seen just once. The sample was peripheral blood, taken on day 0 of AZD1222 vaccination. These receptors all come from an adult in good health. CDR3s include the opening cysteine and the closing phenylalanine or tryptophan. D genes are given only for firm matches. Clone sizes are given selectively: once, few, many, or a class where the clone is expanded.

length	V	size	D	J	CDR3	DNA
16	TRBV5-6	.	TRBD1	TRBJ1-2	CASSLGTGGPNYGYTF	TGTGCCAGCAGCTTGGGGACAGGGGGCCCTAACTATGGCTACACCTTC
16	TRBV5-1	.	.	TRBJ2-2	CASSQAVTANTGELFF	TGCGCCAGCAGCCAAGCAGTGACGGCGAACACCGGGGAGCTGTTTTTT
14	TRBV7-2	.	.	TRBJ2-7	CASSLEPGSYEQYF	TGTGCCAGCAGCCTAGAACCTGGCTCCTACGAGCAGTACTTC
13	TRBV7-6	.	TRBD2	TRBJ2-5	CASSSSGEQTQYF	TGTGCCAGCTCCTCTAGCGGGGAACAGACCCAGTACTTC
16	TRBV19	.	.	TRBJ2-1	CASSNWRREIDGEQFF	TGTGCCAGTAGTAATTGGCGGAGGGAGATAGATGGGGAGCAGTTCTTC
11	TRBV29-1	few	.	TRBJ2-1	CSGGQANEQFF	TGCAGCGGGGGGCAGGCCAATGAGCAGTTCTTC
14	TRBV7-2	few	.	TRBJ2-2	CASSLGTTTGELFF	TGTGCCAGCAGCTTAGGGACTACCACCGGGGAGCTGTTTTTT
16	TRBV12-5	.	TRBD2	TRBJ2-1	CASGLTLAGGPAEQFF	TGTGCTAGTGGTTTGACGTTAGCGGGAGGGCCGGCTGAGCAGTTCTTC
12	TRBV11-2	.	.	TRBJ2-1	CASSLDRTEQFF	TGTGCCAGCAGCTTAGATCGGACCGAGCAGTTCTTC
15	TRBV6-1	once	.	TRBJ1-2	CASSEEGGRAYGYTF	TGTGCCAGCAGTGAAGAGGGCGGACGGGCCTATGGCTACACCTTC
13	TRBV28	.	.	TRBJ1-2	CASSLFPRDGYTF	TGTGCCAGCAGTTTATTCCCCAGGGATGGCTACACCTTC
12	TRBV21-1	.	.	TRBJ1-1	CASTGGSAEAFF	TGTGCCAGCACTGGGGGGAGCGCTGAAGCTTTCTTT
15	TRBV6-5	.	.	TRBJ1-1	CASSYLGGVNTEAFF	TGTGCCAGCAGTTACTTAGGAGGGGTGAACACTGAAGCTTTCTTT
13	TRBV27	few	.	TRBJ2-3	CASSQTRTDTQYF	TGTGCCAGCAGCCAAACCCGCACAGATACGCAGTATTTT
15	TRBV6-5	.	.	TRBJ2-6	CASSYGVAGANVLTF	TGTGCCAGCAGTTACGGGGTGGCTGGGGCCAACGTCCTGACTTTC
15	TRBV18	.	.	TRBJ2-7	CASSQGPRNAYEQYF	TGTGCCAGCTCCCAGGGGCCACGCAATGCCTACGAGCAGTACTTC
17	TRBV28	.	.	TRBJ2-3	CAIQALGQRQLLGTQYF	TGTGCCATCCAGGCACTCGGACAGAGACAATTGCTAGGTACGCAGTATTTT
14	TRBV24-1	.	.	TRBJ2-5	CATSDSWGSETQYF	TGTGCCACCAGTGATTCGTGGGGCTCGGAGACCCAGTACTTC
16	TRBV6-1	once	TRBD2	TRBJ2-1	CASSVRRTSNTIEQFF	TGTGCCAGCAGTGTCCGTAGGACTAGTAACACCATTGAGCAGTTCTTC
16	TRBV12-5	.	.	TRBJ1-5	CASGSEREYSNQPQHF	TGTGCTAGTGGTTCCGAACGAGAGTATAGCAATCAGCCCCAGCATTTT
15	TRBV27	.	.	TRBJ1-2	CASSPRGGMASGYTF	TGTGCCAGCAGTCCCCGAGGGGGAATGGCGTCTGGCTACACCTTC
16	TRBV4-1	.	.	TRBJ1-4	CASSQGSTGLTEKLFF	TGCGCCAGCAGCCAAGGGAGCACGGGGCTTACTGAAAAACTGTTTTTT
14	TRBV27	once	.	TRBJ2-2	CASSPLQAHGELFF	TGTGCCAGCAGTCCCCTACAGGCGCACGGGGAGCTGTTTTTT
18	TRBV25-1	.	TRBD2	TRBJ2-5	CASSAGGTSVRLGETQYF	TGTGCCAGCAGTGCCGGGGGGACTAGCGTTCGTCTCGGAGAGACCCAGTACTTC
13	TRBV5-1	.	.	TRBJ1-1	CASNLPPNTEAFF	TGCGCCAGCAACCTACCCCCGAACACTGAAGCTTTCTTT
15	TRBV5-1	.	.	TRBJ2-5	CASSLEGTMQETQYF	TGCGCCAGCAGCTTGGAGGGCACGATGCAAGAGACCCAGTACTTC
14	TRBV11-2	.	.	TRBJ1-1	CASSLTGLNTEAFF	TGTGCCAGCAGCTTGACAGGACTGAACACTGAAGCTTTCTTT
15	TRBV9	.	.	TRBJ1-4	CASSVAGGLNEKLFF	TGTGCCAGCAGCGTAGCCGGGGGGCTTAATGAAAAACTGTTTTTT
14	TRBV6-5	.	TRBD1	TRBJ1-3	CASRLKTGENTIYF	TGTGCCAGCAGGCTTAAGACAGGGGAAAACACCATATATTTT
17	TRBV18	.	.	TRBJ2-3	CASSPKDGFSGTDTQYF	TGTGCCAGCTCACCCAAGGATGGGTTTTCGGGAACAGATACGCAGTATTTT
13	TRBV6-5	.	.	TRBJ1-1	CASRRTGNTEAFF	TGTGCCAGCCGACGAACAGGGAACACTGAAGCTTTCTTT
11	TRBV3-1/TRBV3-2	once	.	TRBJ2-7	CASSQGGEQYF	TGTGCCAGCAGCCAAGGCGGGGAGCAGTACTTC
13	TRBV11-2	.	TRBD2	TRBJ2-3	CASLLAGTDTQYF	TGTGCCAGCTTACTAGCGGGCACAGATACGCAGTATTTT
12	TRBV12-3/TRBV12-4	.	TRBD1	TRBJ2-7	CASSRQGNEQYF	TGTGCCAGCAGTAGACAGGGGAACGAGCAGTACTTC
11	TRBV7-6	.	.	TRBJ2-3	CASSSTDTQYF	TGTGCCAGCAGCTCCACAGATACGCAGTATTTT
15	TRBV2	.	TRBD1	TRBJ1-5	CASSGRGTGNQPQHF	TGTGCCAGCAGCGGCAGGGGGACCGGCAATCAGCCCCAGCATTTT
11	TRBV20-1	.	.	TRBJ2-5	CSVQDQETQYF	TGCAGTGTTCAAGATCAAGAGACCCAGTACTTC
15	TRBV5-6	.	TRBD1	TRBJ2-7	CASSLGLRQGGEQYF	TGTGCCAGCAGCTTGGGGCTTAGACAGGGGGGCGAGCAGTACTTC
13	TRBV9	.	TRBD1	TRBJ2-3	CASSVTGADTQYF	TGTGCCAGCAGCGTGACAGGGGCCGATACGCAGTATTTT
15	TRBV7-9	.	.	TRBJ1-2	CASSKLRVENYGYTF	TGTGCCAGCAGCAAATTGCGGGTGGAAAACTATGGCTACACCTTC
12	TRBV6-6	.	.	TRBJ2-1	CATAGLNNEQFF	TGTGCCACCGCTGGTCTCAACAATGAGCAGTTCTTC